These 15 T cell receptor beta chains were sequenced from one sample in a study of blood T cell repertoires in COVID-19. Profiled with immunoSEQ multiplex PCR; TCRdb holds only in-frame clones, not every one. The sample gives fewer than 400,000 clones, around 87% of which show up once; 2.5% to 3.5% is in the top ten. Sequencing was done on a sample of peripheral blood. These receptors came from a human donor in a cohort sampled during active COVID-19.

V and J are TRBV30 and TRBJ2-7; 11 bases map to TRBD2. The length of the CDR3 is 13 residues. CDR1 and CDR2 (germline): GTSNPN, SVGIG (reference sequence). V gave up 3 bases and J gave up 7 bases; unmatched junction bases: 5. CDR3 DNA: TGTGCCTGGAGCATAGCGGGAGGGGGTGAGCAGTACTTC. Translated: CAWSIAGGGEQYF.

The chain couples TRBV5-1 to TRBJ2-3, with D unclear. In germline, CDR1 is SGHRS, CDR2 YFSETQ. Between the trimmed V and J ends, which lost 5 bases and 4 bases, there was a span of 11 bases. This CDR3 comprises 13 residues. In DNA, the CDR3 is TGCGCCAGCAGTAAAATAGCCGCAGATACGCAGTATTTT. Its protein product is CASSKIAADTQYF.

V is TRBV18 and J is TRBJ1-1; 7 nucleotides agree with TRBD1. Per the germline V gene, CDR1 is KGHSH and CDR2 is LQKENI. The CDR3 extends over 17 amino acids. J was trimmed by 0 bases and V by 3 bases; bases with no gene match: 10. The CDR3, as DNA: TGTGCCAGCTCACCCCGGGAGGGGGCTAGGGTGAACACTGAAGCTTTCTTT. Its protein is CASSPREGARVNTEAFF.

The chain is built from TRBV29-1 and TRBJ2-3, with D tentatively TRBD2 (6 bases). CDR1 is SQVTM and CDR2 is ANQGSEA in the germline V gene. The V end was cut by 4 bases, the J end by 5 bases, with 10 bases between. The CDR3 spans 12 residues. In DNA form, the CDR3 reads TGCAGCGTTGGCGGGGTGGAAGATACGCAGTATTTT. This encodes CSVGGVEDTQYF.

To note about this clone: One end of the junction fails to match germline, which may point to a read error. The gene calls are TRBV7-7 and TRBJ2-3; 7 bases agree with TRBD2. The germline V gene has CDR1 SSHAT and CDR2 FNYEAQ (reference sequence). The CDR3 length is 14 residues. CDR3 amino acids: CASSPSGGTDTQYF. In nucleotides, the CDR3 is TGTGCTAGCAGCCCCAGCGGGGGCACAGATACGCAGTATTTT.

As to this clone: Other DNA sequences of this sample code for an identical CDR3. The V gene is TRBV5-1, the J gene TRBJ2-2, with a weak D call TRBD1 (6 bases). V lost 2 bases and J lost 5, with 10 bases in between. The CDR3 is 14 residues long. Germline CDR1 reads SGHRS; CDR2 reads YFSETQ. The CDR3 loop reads CASSFLGGTGELFF. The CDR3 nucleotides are TGCGCCAGCAGCTTTCTAGGGGGAACCGGGGAGCTGTTTTTT.

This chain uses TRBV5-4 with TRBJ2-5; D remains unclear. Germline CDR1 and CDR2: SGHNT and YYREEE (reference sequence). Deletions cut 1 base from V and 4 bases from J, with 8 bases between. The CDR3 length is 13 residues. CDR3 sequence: CASSLNVGETQYF. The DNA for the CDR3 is TGTGCCAGCAGCTTGAATGTCGGAGAGACCCAGTACTTC.

CDR3 nucleotide sequence: TGTGCCAGCAGTTCTCCCTTGGAGAAGAACTCTGGAAACACCATATATTTT. Amino acid sequence: CASSSPLEKNSGNTIYF. This rearrangement joins TRBV28 to TRBJ1-3; D unclear. CDR3 length: 17 residues. The germline gives CDR1 MDHEN, CDR2 SYDVKM. Trimming removed 4 bases from V and 0 bases from J, with 16 bases in between.

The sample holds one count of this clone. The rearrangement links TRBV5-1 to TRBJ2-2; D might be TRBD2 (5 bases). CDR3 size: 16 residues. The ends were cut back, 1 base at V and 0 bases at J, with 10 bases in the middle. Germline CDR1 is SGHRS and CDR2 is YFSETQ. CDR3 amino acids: CASSLNPGSNTGELFF. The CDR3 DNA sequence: TGCGCCAGCAGCTTGAACCCGGGATCGAACACCGGGGAGCTGTTTTTT.

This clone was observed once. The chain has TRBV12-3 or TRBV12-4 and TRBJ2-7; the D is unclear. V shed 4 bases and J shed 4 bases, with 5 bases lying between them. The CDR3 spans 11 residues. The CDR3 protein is CASSSFYEQYF. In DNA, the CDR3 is TGTGCCAGCAGTTCCTTTTACGAGCAGTACTTC.

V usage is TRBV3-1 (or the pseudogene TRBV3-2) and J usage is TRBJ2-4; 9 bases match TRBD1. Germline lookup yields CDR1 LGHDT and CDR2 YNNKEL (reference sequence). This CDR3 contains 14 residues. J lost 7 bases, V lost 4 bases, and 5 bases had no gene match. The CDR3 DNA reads TGTGCCAGCAGCCCGAGGACAGGGGTGAACATTCAGTACTTC. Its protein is CASSPRTGVNIQYF.

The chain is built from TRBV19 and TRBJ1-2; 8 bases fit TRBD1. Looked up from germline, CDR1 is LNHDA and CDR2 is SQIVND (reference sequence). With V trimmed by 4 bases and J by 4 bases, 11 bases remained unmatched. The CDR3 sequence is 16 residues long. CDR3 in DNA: TGTGCCAGTAGTACCGACAGGGGCGGCCCCATCTATGGCTACACCTTC. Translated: CASSTDRGGPIYGYTF.

The chain's CDR3 is CASSQDGTSGRVEQFF. The CDR3 DNA reads TGCGCCAGCAGCCAAGATGGGACTAGCGGGAGGGTTGAGCAGTTCTTC. This rearrangement joins TRBV4-1 to TRBJ2-1, with 16 positions matching TRBD2. Germline V lookup: CDR1 MGHRA, CDR2 YSYEKL. Trimming at V came to 0 bases and at J to 9 bases, leaving 2 bases not matched to a gene. The CDR3 consists of 16 residues.

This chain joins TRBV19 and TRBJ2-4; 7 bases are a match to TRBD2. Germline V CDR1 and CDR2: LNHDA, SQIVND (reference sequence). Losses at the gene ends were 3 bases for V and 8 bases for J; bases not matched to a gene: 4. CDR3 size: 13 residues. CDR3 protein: CASSMGGFDIQYF. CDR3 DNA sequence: TGTGCCAGTAGTATGGGGGGGTTCGACATTCAGTACTTC.

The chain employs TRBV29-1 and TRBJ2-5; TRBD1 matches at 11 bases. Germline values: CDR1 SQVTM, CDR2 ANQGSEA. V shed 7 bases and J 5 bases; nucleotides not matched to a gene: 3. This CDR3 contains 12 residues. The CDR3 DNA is TGCAGCGGGTGGGACAGGGGGGAGACCCAGTACTTC. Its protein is CSGWDRGETQYF.